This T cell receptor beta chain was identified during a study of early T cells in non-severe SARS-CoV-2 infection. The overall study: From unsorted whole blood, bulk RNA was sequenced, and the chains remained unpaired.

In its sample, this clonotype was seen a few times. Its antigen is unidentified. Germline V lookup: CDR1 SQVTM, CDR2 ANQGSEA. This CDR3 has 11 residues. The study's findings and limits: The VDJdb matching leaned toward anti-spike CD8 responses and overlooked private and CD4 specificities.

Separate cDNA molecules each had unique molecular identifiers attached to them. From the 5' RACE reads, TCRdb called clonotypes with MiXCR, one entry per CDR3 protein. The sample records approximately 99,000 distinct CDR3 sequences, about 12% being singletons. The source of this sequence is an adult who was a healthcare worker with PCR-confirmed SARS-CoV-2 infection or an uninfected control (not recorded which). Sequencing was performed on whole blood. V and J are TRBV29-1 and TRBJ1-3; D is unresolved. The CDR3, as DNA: TGCGGAGGGCAGCTTGGAAACACCATATATTTT. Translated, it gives CGGQLGNTIYF.